The rows below give T cell receptor beta chains drawn from one sample of a study of regulatory T cells in long-lasting Graves disease. TCRdb recomputed calls from the multiplex PCR reads with MiXCR, one row per CDR3 protein. The repertoire consists of 350,000 to 400,000 distinct CDR3 sequences, with around 15% occurring once and the leading ten covering roughly a fifth. This sample was also put to use in a study of T cells in Graves' hyperthyroidism and ophthalmopathy.

The specimen comprised peripheral blood mononuclear cells (PBMCs), sampled at new diagnosis, from a patient treated with antithyroid drugs. The source of these receptors is a woman between 18 and 29 years old with Graves disease. The CDR3 runs from the conserved cysteine through the conserved F or W. Each record gives: CDR3 length, J gene, V gene, clone size, D gene, CDR3 DNA, CDR3 protein. The D gene is left open where the match is weak. Clone size is not always given. Where it is, it says once, few, many or a class for expanded clones.

length: 14
J: TRBJ1-1
V: TRBV5-1
size: many
D: -
DNA: TGTGCCAGCTCACAGCAGGGGCTGAACACTGAAGCTTTCTTT
CDR3: CASSQQGLNTEAFF

length: 17
J: TRBJ2-1
V: TRBV15
size: -
D: -
DNA: TGTGCCACCAGCAGAGACTTAGGGCTAGGGAATTACAATGAGCAGTTCTTC
CDR3: CATSRDLGLGNYNEQFF

length: 17
J: TRBJ2-7
V: TRBV5-1
size: -
D: TRBD2
DNA: TGCGCCAGCAGCGGGACTAGCGGGGGGACCGGGATCGCCGAGCAGTACTTC
CDR3: CASSGTSGGTGIAEQYF

length: 13
J: TRBJ1-1
V: TRBV29-1
size: many
D: TRBD1
DNA: TGCAGCGTCCCGGGACAGGAGAACACTGAAGCTTTCTTT
CDR3: CSVPGQENTEAFF

length: 12
J: TRBJ1-1
V: TRBV4-2
size: many
D: -
DNA: TGTGCCAGCAGCCACTCAGGTGCTCCTCCTTTCTTT
CDR3: CASSHSGAPPFF

length: 18
J: TRBJ2-3
V: TRBV7-2
size: -
D: TRBD2
DNA: TGTGCCAGCAGCTTGAGAGCGGGAGGCATACCTAGCACAGATACGCAGTATTTT
CDR3: CASSLRAGGIPSTDTQYF

length: 12
J: TRBJ1-2
V: TRBV19
size: -
D: TRBD1
DNA: TGTGCCAGTAGTACGGGACAGTATGGCTACACCTTC
CDR3: CASSTGQYGYTF

length: 16
J: TRBJ1-1
V: TRBV19
size: few
D: -
DNA: TGTGCCAGTAGTATAGAAGGAGCCAGGATGAACACTGAAGCTTTCTTT
CDR3: CASSIEGARMNTEAFF

length: 19
J: TRBJ2-4
V: TRBV11-2
size: many
D: -
DNA: TGTGCCAGCAGCTTAGATTACTCCCGGCTATCGCTAGCCAAAAACATTCAGTACTTC
CDR3: CASSLDYSRLSLAKNIQYF

length: 14
J: TRBJ1-4
V: TRBV9
size: -
D: -
DNA: TGTGCCAGCAGCGTCGCAGGTTCTAATGAAAAACTGTTTTTT
CDR3: CASSVAGSNEKLFF

length: 15
J: TRBJ1-2
V: TRBV5-1
size: many
D: TRBD1
DNA: TGCGCCAGCTTCAATGGGGACAGCCCCAACTATGGCTACACCTTC
CDR3: CASFNGDSPNYGYTF

length: 15
J: TRBJ2-3
V: TRBV19
size: few
D: -
DNA: TGTGCCAGTAGTTCCCGGGACACCCGCACAGATACGCAGTATTTT
CDR3: CASSSRDTRTDTQYF

length: 16
J: TRBJ2-1
V: TRBV9
size: few
D: TRBD2
DNA: TGTGCCAGCAGCGCCCTAGCGGGGACCGCCCACAATGAGCAGTTCTTC
CDR3: CASSALAGTAHNEQFF

length: 14
J: TRBJ2-7
V: TRBV6-1
size: few
D: -
DNA: TGTGCCAGCACCGCAGGCAGGGGTTCTCGCGAGCAGTACTTC
CDR3: CASTAGRGSREQYF

length: 15
J: TRBJ2-2
V: TRBV6-1
size: -
D: -
DNA: TGTGCCTTAAGCCCCACGGGGCGGAACACCGGGGAGCTGTTTTTT
CDR3: CALSPTGRNTGELFF

length: 15
J: TRBJ2-7
V: TRBV14
size: -
D: -
DNA: TGTGCCAGCAGCCATAATAGGACGAACTCCTACGAGCAGTACTTC
CDR3: CASSHNRTNSYEQYF

length: 11
J: TRBJ2-7
V: TRBV28
size: many
D: TRBD1
DNA: TGTGCCAGCAGAGAAGGGGGCCGCCTCTACTTC
CDR3: CASREGGRLYF

length: 18
J: TRBJ2-3
V: TRBV10-2
size: few
D: TRBD2
DNA: TGCGCCAGCAGTGAGCGCGGACTAGCGGGGGGGATTCCAGATACGCAGTATTTT
CDR3: CASSERGLAGGIPDTQYF

length: 16
J: TRBJ1-6
V: TRBV5-1
size: -
D: TRBD1
DNA: TGCGCCAGCAGCCCAAGGGACAGGACCGTTAATTCACCCCTCCACTTT
CDR3: CASSPRDRTVNSPLHF

length: 14
J: TRBJ2-7
V: TRBV28
size: many
D: -
DNA: TGTGCCAGCAGTTTTTATGGGAGGGGGGCCGAGCAGTACTTC
CDR3: CASSFYGRGAEQYF

length: 11
J: TRBJ2-7
V: TRBV4-1
size: -
D: TRBD1
DNA: TGCCCCGGACAGGAACCCTACGAGCAGTACTTC
CDR3: CPGQEPYEQYF

length: 13
J: TRBJ2-2
V: TRBV19
size: -
D: -
DNA: TGTGCCAGTAGCCTAGACAGAGCCGGGGAGCTGTTTTTT
CDR3: CASSLDRAGELFF

length: 14
J: TRBJ1-4
V: TRBV3-1
size: many
D: TRBD1
DNA: TGTGCCAGCAGCCACGGGACAGGGAATGAAAAACTGTTTTTT
CDR3: CASSHGTGNEKLFF

length: 13
J: TRBJ1-5
V: TRBV6-4
size: -
D: -
DNA: TGTGCCAGCAGTGAGGGGGCTAATCAGCCCCAGCATTTT
CDR3: CASSEGANQPQHF

length: 14
J: TRBJ1-1
V: TRBV10-3
size: many
D: -
DNA: TGTGCCATCAGTGAGTCGGTCAGGGCCACTGAAGCTTTCTTT
CDR3: CAISESVRATEAFF

length: 14
J: TRBJ2-7
V: TRBV4-1
size: many
D: -
DNA: TGCGCCAGCAGCCGACAGGCTGGAAGCGACGAGCAGTACTTC
CDR3: CASSRQAGSDEQYF

length: 16
J: TRBJ1-2
V: TRBV3-1
size: many
D: TRBD1
DNA: TGTGCCAGCAGTAACGAGGACAGGGGAGGTGACTATGGCTACACCTTC
CDR3: CASSNEDRGGDYGYTF

length: 13
J: TRBJ2-7
V: TRBV27
size: many
D: -
DNA: TGTGCCAGCAGTTCTGTCAATCTGGAGCGGCAGTACTTC
CDR3: CASSSVNLERQYF

length: 12
J: TRBJ2-7
V: TRBV7-9
size: few
D: -
DNA: TGTGCCAGCAGCCCCGGCCGGGGCGACCAGTACTTC
CDR3: CASSPGRGDQYF

length: 13
J: TRBJ2-2
V: TRBV18
size: many
D: -
DNA: TGTGCCAGCTCATCTACGAACACCGGGGAGCTGTTTTTT
CDR3: CASSSTNTGELFF

length: 13
J: TRBJ2-1
V: TRBV7-6
size: many
D: -
DNA: TGTGCCAGCCCCAGGACGGCTTACAATGAGCAGTTCTTC
CDR3: CASPRTAYNEQFF

length: 15
J: TRBJ1-3
V: TRBV28
size: -
D: TRBD1
DNA: TGTGCCAGCAGCCCTGCCCGGGACAGGGCATTCACCATATATTTT
CDR3: CASSPARDRAFTIYF

length: 14
J: TRBJ2-5
V: TRBV9
size: many
D: TRBD2
DNA: TGTGCCAGCAGCGTAGGGCGGGGGACAGAGACCCAGTACTTC
CDR3: CASSVGRGTETQYF

length: 15
J: TRBJ2-1
V: TRBV7-8
size: many
D: TRBD2
DNA: TGTGCCAGCAGCTTTCAGCGGGGGCCAAAAAATGAGCAGTTCTTC
CDR3: CASSFQRGPKNEQFF

length: 13
J: TRBJ2-1
V: TRBV6-1
size: few
D: -
DNA: TGTGCCAGCAGAGCGACAGCCCACAATGAGCAGTTCTTC
CDR3: CASRATAHNEQFF

length: 15
J: TRBJ2-1
V: TRBV5-1
size: many
D: -
DNA: TGCGCCAGCAGCTTGACGGGGAAGGCATCCCATGAGCAGTTCTTC
CDR3: CASSLTGKASHEQFF

length: 15
J: TRBJ2-3
V: TRBV20-1
size: many
D: TRBD2
DNA: TGCAGTGCTAGTCCCGTAGCGGGAGTGCTAGATACGCAGTATTTT
CDR3: CSASPVAGVLDTQYF

length: 15
J: TRBJ2-1
V: TRBV3-1
size: many
D: TRBD2
DNA: TGTGCCAGCAGCCAACAGTCAGGGAGGGCAAATGAGCAGTTCTTC
CDR3: CASSQQSGRANEQFF

length: 17
J: TRBJ1-5
V: TRBV27
size: -
D: -
DNA: TGTGCCAGCAGTTTAGGGGGGGCGACCGGAAGCAATCAGCCCCAGCATTTT
CDR3: CASSLGGATGSNQPQHF

length: 16
J: TRBJ2-7
V: TRBV28
size: many
D: -
DNA: TGTGCCAGCAGCCGAGGACGGGCGGGGCGCTCCTACGAGCAGTACTTC
CDR3: CASSRGRAGRSYEQYF

length: 19
J: TRBJ1-4
V: TRBV7-2
size: -
D: TRBD1
DNA: TGTGCCAGCAGCTTTGACAGGGGGGCAATCGGCGGAACTAATGAAAAACTGTTTTTT
CDR3: CASSFDRGAIGGTNEKLFF

length: 16
J: TRBJ2-3
V: TRBV3-1
size: many
D: TRBD2
DNA: TGTGCCAGCAGCCAAGGCAGCGGGGGAATTACAGATACGCAGTATTTT
CDR3: CASSQGSGGITDTQYF

length: 14
J: TRBJ2-3
V: TRBV5-1
size: few
D: -
DNA: TGCGCCAGCAGCTTGGGGCAGAAAACAGATACGCAGTATTTT
CDR3: CASSLGQKTDTQYF

length: 16
J: TRBJ1-4
V: TRBV14
size: few
D: -
DNA: TGTGCCAGCAGCCAAGGTGTATGGGCGAATCGTGAAAAACTGTTTTTT
CDR3: CASSQGVWANREKLFF

length: 14
J: TRBJ2-1
V: TRBV9
size: -
D: -
DNA: TGTGCCAGCAGTACTACGGGGCCCTACAATGAGCAGTTCTTC
CDR3: CASSTTGPYNEQFF

length: 15
J: TRBJ2-7
V: TRBV20-1
size: many
D: TRBD1
DNA: TGCAGTGCTAGCGACGGCGACAGGGGTCTTGGCGAGCAGTACTTC
CDR3: CSASDGDRGLGEQYF

length: 15
J: TRBJ1-3
V: TRBV6-2/TRBV6-3
size: few
D: -
DNA: TGTGCCAGCACCAACTCGCTTAAGTTCGGAAACACCATATATTTT
CDR3: CASTNSLKFGNTIYF

length: 14
J: TRBJ1-5
V: TRBV28
size: many
D: -
DNA: TGTGCCAGCAGCTCTGGGGAATCGGATCAGCCCCAGCATTTT
CDR3: CASSSGESDQPQHF

length: 15
J: TRBJ2-2
V: TRBV7-2
size: -
D: -
DNA: TGTGCCAGCAGCGTACAGGGGGGGGGCACCGGGGAGCTGTTTTTT
CDR3: CASSVQGGGTGELFF

length: 12
J: TRBJ1-5
V: TRBV20-1
size: many
D: -
DNA: TGCAGTGCCGGACAGCTGGGACAGCCCCAGCATTTT
CDR3: CSAGQLGQPQHF

length: 14
J: TRBJ2-5
V: TRBV28
size: many
D: TRBD2
DNA: TGTGCCAGCAGTCTCCTCGGGGGGGAAGAGACCCAGTACTTC
CDR3: CASSLLGGEETQYF

length: 14
J: TRBJ1-4
V: TRBV11-3
size: -
D: -
DNA: TGTGCCAGCAGCTCGGCCAGGGGCGATGAAAAACTGTTTTTT
CDR3: CASSSARGDEKLFF

length: 13
J: TRBJ2-3
V: TRBV28
size: many
D: -
DNA: TGTGCCAGCCTGCTTCCTAGCACAGATACGCAGTATTTT
CDR3: CASLLPSTDTQYF

length: 12
J: TRBJ2-3
V: TRBV7-9
size: -
D: -
DNA: TGTGCCAGCAGCACCCTCCCAGATACGCGGTATTTT
CDR3: CASSTLPDTRYF

length: 13
J: TRBJ1-1
V: TRBV28
size: -
D: -
DNA: TGTGCCAGCCGTTGGTCACAGGGAATAGTGACTTTCTTT
CDR3: CASRWSQGIVTFF

length: 16
J: TRBJ2-6
V: TRBV5-1
size: many
D: -
DNA: TGCGCCAGCAGCTTGGGACGTAACTCTGGGGCCAACGTCCTGACTTTC
CDR3: CASSLGRNSGANVLTF

length: 15
J: TRBJ2-3
V: TRBV12-3/TRBV12-4
size: many
D: TRBD2
DNA: TGTGCCAGCAGTTTCCGACTAGCGGGGACAGATACGCAGTATTTT
CDR3: CASSFRLAGTDTQYF

length: 16
J: TRBJ2-5
V: TRBV18
size: -
D: TRBD1
DNA: TGTGCCAGCTCACCACCTTCCGGGACAGACAAAGAGACCCAGTACTTC
CDR3: CASSPPSGTDKETQYF